The source of this TCR beta chain is a study of CD8+CD57+ T cells in acquired aplastic anemia. Genomic DNA templated the TCR beta VDJ and CDR3 profiling. TCRdb re-called the reads with MiXCR, one entry per CDR3 protein. The sample shows about 160,000 distinct CDR3 sequences, about 64% of them seen only once. Individuals selected for sequencing had exhibited CD8+CD57+ cell expansion on flow cytometry. This clonotype was recorded a few times. The CDR3 extends over 14 amino acids. V lost 6 bases and J lost 7; bases outside the gene matches: 9. The germline gives CDR1 LNHDA, CDR2 SQIVND (reference sequence).

Material: sorted CD4+, CD8+, or CD8+CD57+ T cells (not recorded which) from PBMCs. The chain is built from TRBV19 and TRBJ2-1; 7 nucleotides align to TRBD2. The sequence was obtained from a human donor with aplastic anemia. The CDR3 bases are TGTGCCAGTAGGGTGGGAGGGCCGTTAAATGAGCAGTTCTTC. Translating it yields CASRVGGPLNEQFF.